This T cell receptor (beta chain) stems from a study of T cells in Graves' hyperthyroidism and ophthalmopathy. Study background: Initial diagnosis, before any treatment, was when peripheral blood was collected.

In its sample, this clonotype was seen a few times. This CDR3 contains 15 residues. The germline CDR1 and CDR2 sequences are DFQATT and SNEGSKA (reference sequence). Trimming took 4 bases from V and 0 from J, leaving 13 bases between them. Template material for amplifying TCR beta CDR3 regions consisted of RNA transcripts. TCR CDR3 regions were first amplified by RT-PCR with HTBI primers. TCRdb processed the multiplex PCR reads anew with MiXCR; each CDR3 protein has one entry. This sample has approximately 620,000 distinct CDR3 sequences, with about 15% found just once. This TCR was sampled from a woman aged 25-40 years with Graves' hyperthyroidism that later progressed to Graves' ophthalmopathy. This chain joins TRBV20-1 and TRBJ1-5; D gene unclear. What was sequenced was blood. The CDR3 here is CSAKDGQFSNQPQHF. The CDR3 nucleotides read TGCAGTGCTAAAGATGGCCAGTTTAGCAATCAGCCCCAGCATTTT.